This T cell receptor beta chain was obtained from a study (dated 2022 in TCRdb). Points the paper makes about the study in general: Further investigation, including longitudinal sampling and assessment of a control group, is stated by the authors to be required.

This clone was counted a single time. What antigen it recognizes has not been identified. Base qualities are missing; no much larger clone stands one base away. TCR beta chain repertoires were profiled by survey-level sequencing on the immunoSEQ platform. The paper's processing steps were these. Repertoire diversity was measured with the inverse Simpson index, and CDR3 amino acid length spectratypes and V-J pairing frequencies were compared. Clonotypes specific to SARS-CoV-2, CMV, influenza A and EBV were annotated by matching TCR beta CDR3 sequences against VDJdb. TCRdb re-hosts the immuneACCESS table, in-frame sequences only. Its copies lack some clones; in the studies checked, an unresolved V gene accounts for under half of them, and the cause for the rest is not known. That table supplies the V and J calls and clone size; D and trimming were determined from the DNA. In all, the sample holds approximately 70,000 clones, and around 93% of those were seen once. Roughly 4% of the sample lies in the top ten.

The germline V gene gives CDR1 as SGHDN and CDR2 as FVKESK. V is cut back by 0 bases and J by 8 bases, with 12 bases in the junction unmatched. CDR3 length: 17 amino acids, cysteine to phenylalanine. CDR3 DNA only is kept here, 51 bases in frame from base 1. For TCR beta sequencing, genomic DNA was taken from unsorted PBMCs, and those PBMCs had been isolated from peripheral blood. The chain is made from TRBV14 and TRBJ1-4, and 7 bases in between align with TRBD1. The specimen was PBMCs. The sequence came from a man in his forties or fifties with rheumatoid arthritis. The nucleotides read TGTGCCAGCAGCCAAGATTGGGGCTGGGGGACAGAAGAAAAACTGTTTTTT. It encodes CASSQDWGWGTEEKLFF.